This T cell receptor beta chain is from a study of OX40 agonist ivuxolimab in advanced cancers. CDR1 and CDR2 (germline): LNHDA, SQIVND (reference sequence). The CDR3 sequence is 16 residues long. The V end was cut by 6 bases, the J end by 1 base, with 18 bases between. Prior autoimmune disease or systemic immunosuppression barred patients. The study, taken as a whole, reports: Low normalized clonal expansion also occurred in some nonresponding patients. Expanded clones belonging to CD8+ T cells outnumbered, on average, those of CD4+. The work left the antigen specificity of expanded peripheral T cells undetermined.

Profiling relied on immunoSEQ multiplex PCR, and the TCRdb table lists in-frame clones only, not all of them. Of 60,000 or so clones listed, more than 75% are singletons. This clone has just one count. Its antigen is currently unknown. The material was CD4+ or CD8+ T cells sorted from blood, obtained in a trial of the OX40 agonist ivuxolimab. This receptor was obtained from an adult with an advanced solid tumor such as melanoma, head and neck, liver or kidney cancer. The rearrangement links TRBV19 to TRBJ2-5; either TRBD1 or TRBD2 may fit D (7 bases each). For the CDR3, the DNA is TGTGCCAGTAGGCCGCTGGGAGGGGGCGGCCAAGAGACCCAGTACTTC. As protein: CASRPLGGGGQETQYF.